The 26 T cell receptor beta chains below were found in one sample sequenced in a study of blood T cells in healthy people across ages. Sample-barcoded 5' priming and a J-beta primer mix drove a second PCR of about 6 to 12 cycles. TCRdb recomputed calls from the 5' RACE reads with MiXCR, one row per CDR3 protein. The sample lists approximately 1,100,000 distinct CDR3 sequences; more than 40% were seen once. The sample comprised blood. The receptors derive from a woman between 55 and 75 years old in good health.

The V and J genes are TRBV29-1 and TRBJ2-1; tentatively, D is TRBD1 (5 bases). V was shortened by 7 bases and J by 8 bases, with 15 bases between the two germline ends. Germline-derived CDR1 and CDR2 are SQVTM and ANQGSEA. The CDR3 is 12 residues long. The CDR3 spells CSAAEWGDEQFF. The CDR3 DNA sequence: TGCAGCGCCGCGGAGTGGGGCGATGAGCAGTTCTTC.

V is TRBV12-3 or TRBV12-4 and J is TRBJ1-5; the D gene is possibly TRBD1 (5 bases). The length of the CDR3 is 14 residues. The germline V and J ends were trimmed by 3 bases and 7 bases, with 13 bases remaining between them. The CDR3 loop reads CASSLRGREQPQHF. The CDR3 region has the DNA TGTGCCAGCAGTTTGCGGGGCAGGGAGCAGCCCCAGCATTTT.

The rearrangement uses TRBV20-1 and TRBJ1-2, with TRBD1 identical over 8 bases. From germline, CDR1 is DFQATT and CDR2 SNEGSKA (reference sequence). The CDR3 runs 15 residues. Losses at the gene ends were 0 bases for V and 1 base for J; bases not matched to a gene: 4. The CDR3 DNA reads as TGCAGTGCTAGAGATCGACAGGGGAATAACTATGGCTACACCTTC. As protein: CSARDRQGNNYGYTF.

This chain uses TRBV9 with TRBJ2-1; TRBD2 might be the D (6 bases). Trimming pared 3 bases from V and 5 bases from J, leaving 18 bases between. Germline V gene sequence: CDR1 SGDLS, CDR2 YYNGEE. CDR3 length: 16 residues. The CDR3 spells CASSAPGAESHNEQFF. CDR3 in DNA: TGTGCCAGCAGCGCCCCGGGAGCGGAGTCACACAATGAGCAGTTCTTC.

The chain links TRBV28 to TRBJ2-7, with 8 bases matching TRBD1. J was trimmed by 0 bases and V by 7 bases; bases with no gene match: 8. CDR1 and CDR2 from the germline V gene are MDHEN and SYDVKM. CDR3 length equals 15 residues. For the CDR3, the DNA is TGTGCCAGCACCCTTGACAGGGGTTACTCCTACGAGCAGTACTTC. Its translation: CASTLDRGYSYEQYF.

This sequence joins TRBV7-9 and TRBJ2-4; 10 bases align to TRBD1. Losses at the gene ends were 1 base for V and 13 bases for J; bases not matched to a gene: 10. CDR1 is SEHNR and CDR2 is FQNEAQ in the germline V gene (reference sequence). The CDR3 contains 15 residues. CDR3 region: CASSLVGTGVDEQYF. For the CDR3, the DNA is TGTGCCAGCAGCTTAGTCGGGACAGGGGTCGATGAGCAGTACTTC. The entire variable domain, with the rest obtained from reference TRBV7-9 and TRBJ2-4, is as follows: DTGVSQNPRHKITKRGQNVTFRCDPISEHNRLYWYRQTLGQGPEFLTYFQNEAQLEKSRLLSDRFSAERPKGSFSTLEIQRTEQGDSAMYLCASSLVGTGVDEQYFGAGTRLSVL.

This rearrangement joins TRBV20-1 to TRBJ2-7, with TRBD2 identical over 8 bases. Germline V gene data show CDR1 as DFQATT and CDR2 as SNEGSKA (reference sequence). V shed 6 bases, J shed 3 bases, and the junction held 7 bases outside the gene matches. The CDR3 is 13 residues long. CDR3 region: CSAAGGGYYEQYF. The CDR3 region has the DNA TGCAGTGCCGCGGGCGGGGGGTACTACGAGCAGTACTTC.

This clonotype was seen more than once but under ten times. The chain is built from TRBV3-1 and TRBJ2-5; D unresolved. This CDR3 has 14 residues. V dropped 1 base and J dropped 5 bases, with 11 bases sitting between them. CDR1 and CDR2 (germline): LGHDT, YNNKEL (reference sequence). CDR3 protein: CASSQVLVRETQYF. The CDR3 DNA is TGTGCCAGCAGCCAAGTTTTAGTACGGGAGACCCAGTACTTC.

This chain uses TRBV4-1 with TRBJ1-2, with D tentatively TRBD1 (5 bases). V lost 0 bases and J lost 4, with 12 bases in between. Germline loops: CDR1 MGHRA, CDR2 YSYEKL. The CDR3 is 15 residues long. The DNA of the CDR3 is TGCGCCAGCAGCCAAGATGGTGGCAGGGTCTATGGCTACACCTTC. Translation gives CASSQDGGRVYGYTF.

The chain joins TRBV7-8 to TRBJ2-7; no definite D call. V lost 3 bases and J 4 bases, leaving 13 bases between the germline ends. CDR3 length: 14 residues. Germline CDR1 is SGHVS and CDR2 is FQNEAQ. The CDR3 bases are TGTGCCAGCAGCTTTGGCCCCTTGGGATACGAGCAGTACTTC. This codes for CASSFGPLGYEQYF.

This chain's CDR3 is CASGVGTGPTDTQYF. CDR3 bases: TGTGCCAGCGGCGTGGGGACAGGGCCAACAGATACGCAGTATTTT. The chain couples TRBV11-3 to TRBJ2-3; 9 bases line up with TRBD1. The CDR3 spans 15 residues. V was pared by 8 bases and J by 3 bases, with 9 bases of the junction left unmatched. CDR1 is SGHNT, CDR2 YENEEA, per germline.

This clonotype came up a few times. The CDR3 here is CASSRTGPSQETQYF. The CDR3 DNA follows: TGCGCCAGCAGCAGGACAGGGCCAAGTCAAGAGACCCAGTACTTC. This sequence joins TRBV5-1 and TRBJ2-5, with 8 bases identical to TRBD1. V was clipped by 4 bases and J by 2 bases; unmatched bases: 7. This CDR3 contains 15 residues. CDR1 is SGHRS and CDR2 is YFSETQ in the germline V gene.

The CDR3 region is CASSARASTDTQYF. The CDR3, as DNA: TGTGCCAGCAGTGCCAGGGCAAGCACAGATACGCAGTATTTT. This chain uses TRBV2 with TRBJ2-3, with D possibly being TRBD1 (5 bases). The germline V and J ends were trimmed by 4 bases and 0 bases, with 8 bases remaining between them. There are 14 residues in the CDR3. In germline, CDR1 is SNHLY, CDR2 FYNNEI.

The chain combines TRBV12-3 or TRBV12-4 with TRBJ1-1; the match to TRBD1 covers 9 bases. The V and J ends lost 10 bases and 7 bases, in that order; junction bases with no gene match: 16. The CDR3 has 15 residues. The CDR3 protein is CATLRRDRVLDEAFF. The CDR3 DNA reads as TGTGCCACCCTCCGGCGGGACAGGGTGTTGGATGAAGCTTTCTTT.

This clonotype was observed a handful of times. In DNA form, the CDR3 reads TGTGCCAGCAGCAAGGACAGGAGAGGACCCTACGAGCAGTACTTC. Translating gives CASSKDRRGPYEQYF. The chain is built from TRBV2 and TRBJ2-7; 7 bases fit TRBD1. J gave up 2 bases and V 6 bases, and 10 bases lay outside the gene matches. This CDR3 is built from 15 residues. Germline V gene data show CDR1 as SNHLY and CDR2 as FYNNEI.

In this sample, this clonotype turned up a few times. The V gene is TRBV24-1, the J gene TRBJ2-1; 10 nucleotides agree with TRBD2. Germline V CDR1 and CDR2: KGHDR, SFDVKD. The V gene end was trimmed by 4 bases and the J gene end by 10 bases; junction bases not matched to a gene: 6. The CDR3 contains 14 residues. CDR3 DNA: TGTGCCACCAGTGAGTCTAGCGGGAGAGGAGAGCAGTTCTTC. Its protein is CATSESSGRGEQFF.

The gene calls are TRBV7-2 and TRBJ2-4, with D tentatively TRBD1 or TRBD2 (6 bases each). With 5 bases removed from V and 9 bases from J, the gap between germline ends came to 14 bases. CDR3 length equals 13 residues. Germline V lookup: CDR1 SGHTA, CDR2 FQGNSA. As DNA, the CDR3 is TGTGCCAGCAGCGTAGGGGGAGGACTCATTCAGTACTTC. It translates to CASSVGGGLIQYF.

This clonotype was detected many times. The rearrangement joins TRBV5-1 to TRBJ2-7; TRBD1 might be the D (6 bases). The germline V and J ends were trimmed by 5 bases and 3 bases, with 15 bases remaining between them. Germline V gene lookup returns CDR1 SGHRS and CDR2 YFSETQ. This CDR3 is 14 amino acids long. The CDR3 is CASSIQGNDYEQYF. The CDR3 nucleotides read TGCGCCAGCAGTATACAGGGTAACGACTACGAGCAGTACTTC.

The chain combines TRBV6-6 with TRBJ1-1, with 7 bases that match TRBD1. The V gene's germline CDR1 is MNHNY and CDR2 SVGAGI (reference sequence). J gave up 3 bases and V 4 bases, and 5 bases lay outside the gene matches. CDR3 size: 14 residues. In DNA form, the CDR3 reads TGTGCCAGCAGTTCTACAGGGGCCCACACTGAAGCTTTCTTT. Its translation is CASSSTGAHTEAFF.

This clonotype was seen a few times. V usage is TRBV15 and J usage is TRBJ1-2; D possibly corresponds to TRBD1 (6 bases). Germline CDR1 is LNHNV and CDR2 is YYDKDF (reference sequence). Trimming removed 3 bases from V and 6 bases from J, with 11 bases in between. The CDR3 covers 13 residues. The DNA of the CDR3 is TGTGCCACCAGCAGGGCGGACAGTAATGGCTACACCTTC. It is translated as CATSRADSNGYTF. Complete variable domain (other parts from reference TRBV15 and TRBJ1-2): DAMVIQNPRYQVTQFGKPVTLSCSQTLNHNVMYWYQQKSSQAPKLLFHYYDKDFNNEADTPDNFQSRRPNTSFCFLDIRSPGLGDTAMYLCATSRADSNGYTFGSGTRLTVV.

The CDR3 sequence: CASSLPRAGVETQYF. CDR3 bases: TGTGCCAGCAGCTTACCCCGTGCGGGGGTCGAGACCCAGTACTTC. The chain uses TRBV11-2 and TRBJ2-5; 7 bases map to TRBD2. Germline V gene lookup returns CDR1 SGHAT and CDR2 FQNNGV. The length of the CDR3 is 15 residues. J lost 5 bases, V lost 2 bases, and 8 bases had no gene match.

This clonotype was seen just once. V is TRBV12-3 or TRBV12-4 and J is TRBJ2-3, with TRBD2 matching over 10 bases. The length of the CDR3 is 20 residues. Trimming at V came to 2 bases and at J to 4 bases, leaving 18 bases not matched to a gene. CDR3: CASSLIGWTSGTLSADTQYF. The DNA of the CDR3 is TGTGCCAGCAGTTTAATTGGCTGGACTAGCGGCACCCTGAGCGCAGATACGCAGTATTTT.

In regard to this clonotype: At one boundary the junction diverges from the germline segment, which might be a read error. J is TRBJ1-2 and V is TRBV11-2; D not certain. The length of the CDR3 is 11 residues. CDR1 and CDR2 from the germline V gene are SGHAT and FQNNGV. This chain's CDR3 is CAGSLGYGYTF. Here the CDR3 DNA reads TGTGCCGGCAGCTTAGGTTATGGCTACACCTTC.

Notes on this clonotype: This sequence may be a read error, since a much larger clone differs from it by one base. DNA of the CDR3: TGTACCAGCAGTTCTACAAGCGGGAGATCCTACGAGCAGTACTTC. Translation gives CTSSSTSGRSYEQYF. The gene calls are TRBV11-1 and TRBJ2-4; 8 bases map to TRBD2. The J call is uncertain, as TRBJ2-7 better fits the DNA end. Per the germline V gene, CDR1 is SGHAT and CDR2 is FQDESV (reference sequence). This CDR3 is 15 amino acids long.

In its sample, this clonotype was seen a few times. A read error may be the cause here, since a much bigger clone is one base away. The chain uses TRBV12-3 or TRBV12-4 and TRBJ2-5; tentatively, D is TRBD1 or TRBD2 (5 bases each). This CDR3 spans 16 amino acids. The V gene lost 2 bases and the J gene lost 2 bases, with 15 bases spanning the gap. The CDR3 nucleotides are TGTGCCAGCAGTTTAACGGGACGAGCGGTTCAAGAGACCCAGTACTTC. Amino acid sequence: CASSLTGRAVQETQYF.

The gene calls are TRBV7-9 and TRBJ1-2; D is unresolved. The V gene's germline CDR1 is SEHNR and CDR2 FQNEAQ (reference sequence). The CDR3 consists of 16 residues. The V gene lost 1 base and the J gene lost 6 bases, with 18 bases spanning the gap. The CDR3 bases are TGTGCCAGCAGCTTAGAATCATTGTACGGCATAGATGGCTACACCTTC. It codes for CASSLESLYGIDGYTF.